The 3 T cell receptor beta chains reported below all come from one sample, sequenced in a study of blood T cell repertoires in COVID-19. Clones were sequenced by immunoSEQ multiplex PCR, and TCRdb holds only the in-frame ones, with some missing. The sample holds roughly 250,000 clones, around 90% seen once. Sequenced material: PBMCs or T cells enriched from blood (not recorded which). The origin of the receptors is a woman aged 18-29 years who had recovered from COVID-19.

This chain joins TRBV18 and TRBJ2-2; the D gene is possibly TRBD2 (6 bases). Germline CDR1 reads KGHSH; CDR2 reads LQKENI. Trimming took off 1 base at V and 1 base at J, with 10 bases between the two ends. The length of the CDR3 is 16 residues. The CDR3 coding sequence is TGTGCCAGCTCACCACTTAGCGGTCAGAACACCGGGGAGCTGTTTTTT. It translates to CASSPLSGQNTGELFF.

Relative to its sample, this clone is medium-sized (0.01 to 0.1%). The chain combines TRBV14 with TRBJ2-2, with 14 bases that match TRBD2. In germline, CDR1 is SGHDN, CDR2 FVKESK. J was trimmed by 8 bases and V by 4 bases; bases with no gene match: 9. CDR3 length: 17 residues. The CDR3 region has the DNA TGTGCCAGCAGCCCTCCAGGACTAGCGGGAGGATTGGGGGAGCTGTTTTTT. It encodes CASSPPGLAGGLGELFF.

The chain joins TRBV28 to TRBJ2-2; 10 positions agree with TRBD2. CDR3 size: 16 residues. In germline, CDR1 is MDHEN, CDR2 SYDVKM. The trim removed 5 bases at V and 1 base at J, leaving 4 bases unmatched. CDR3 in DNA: TGTGCCAGCAGTAGGAGGACTAGCGGGAACACCGGGGAGCTGTTTTTT. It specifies CASSRRTSGNTGELFF. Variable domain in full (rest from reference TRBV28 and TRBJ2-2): DVKVTQSSRYLVKRTGEKVFLECVQDMDHENMFWYRQDPGLGLRLIYFSYDVKMKEKGDIPEGYSVSREKKERFSLILESASTNQTSMYLCASSRRTSGNTGELFFGEGSRLTVL.